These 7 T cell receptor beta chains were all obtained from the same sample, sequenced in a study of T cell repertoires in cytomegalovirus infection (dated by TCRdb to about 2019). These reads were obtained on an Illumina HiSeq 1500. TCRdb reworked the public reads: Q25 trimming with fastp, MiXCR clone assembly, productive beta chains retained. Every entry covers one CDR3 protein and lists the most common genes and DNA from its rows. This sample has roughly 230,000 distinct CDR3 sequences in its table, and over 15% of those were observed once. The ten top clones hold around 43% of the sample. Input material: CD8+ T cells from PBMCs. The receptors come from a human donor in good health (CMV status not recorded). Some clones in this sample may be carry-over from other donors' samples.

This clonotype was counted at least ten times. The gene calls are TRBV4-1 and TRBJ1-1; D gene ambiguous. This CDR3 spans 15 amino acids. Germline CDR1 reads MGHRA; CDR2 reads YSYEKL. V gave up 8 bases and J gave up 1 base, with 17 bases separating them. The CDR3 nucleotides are TGCGCCAGCCACTCCGCGAGGGCGCGGAACACTGAAGCTTTCTTT. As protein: CASHSARARNTEAFF.

As DNA, the CDR3 is TGTGCCAGCAGCTTTACCGGGACAGGGGTCCCTGAAGCTTTCTTT. Amino acids: CASSFTGTGVPEAFF. The chain carries TRBV12-3 or TRBV12-4 and TRBJ1-1; 10 positions match TRBD1. CDR3 length equals 15 residues. Trimming took 6 bases from V and 6 from J; bases not matched to a gene: 10.

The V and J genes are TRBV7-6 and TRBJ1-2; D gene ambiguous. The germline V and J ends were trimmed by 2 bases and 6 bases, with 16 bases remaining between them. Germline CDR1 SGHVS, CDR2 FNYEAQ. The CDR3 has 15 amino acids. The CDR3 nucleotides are TGTGCCAGCAGCTTATCTCAGGCTCAGGCACATGGCTACACCTTC. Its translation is CASSLSQAQAHGYTF.

CDR3 coding DNA: TGTGCCAGCCAAGACGGCGCCTACGAGCAGTACTTC. Its translation is CASQDGAYEQYF. The chain employs TRBV5-4 and TRBJ2-7; no definite D call. V dropped 7 bases and J dropped 2 bases, with 10 bases sitting between them. The CDR3 sequence is 12 residues long. Germline CDR1 SGHNT, CDR2 YYREEE (reference sequence).

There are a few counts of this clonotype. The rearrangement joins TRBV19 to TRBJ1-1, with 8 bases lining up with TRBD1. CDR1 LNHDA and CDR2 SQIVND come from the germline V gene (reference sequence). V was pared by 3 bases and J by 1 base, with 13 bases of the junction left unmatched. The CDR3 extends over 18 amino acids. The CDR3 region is CASSIPTGQGGENTEAFF. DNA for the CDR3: TGTGCCAGTAGTATCCCCACCGGACAGGGAGGAGAGAACACTGAAGCTTTCTTT.

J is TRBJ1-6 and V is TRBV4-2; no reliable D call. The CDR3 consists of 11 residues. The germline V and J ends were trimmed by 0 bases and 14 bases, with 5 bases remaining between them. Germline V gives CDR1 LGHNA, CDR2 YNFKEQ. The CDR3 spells CASSQDGALHF. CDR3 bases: TGTGCCAGCAGCCAAGATGGGGCCCTCCACTTT.

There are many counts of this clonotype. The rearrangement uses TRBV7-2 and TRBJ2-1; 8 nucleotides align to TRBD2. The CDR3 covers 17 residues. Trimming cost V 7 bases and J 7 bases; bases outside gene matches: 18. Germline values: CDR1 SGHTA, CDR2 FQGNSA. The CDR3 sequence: CASTRNSGGGLLNEQFF. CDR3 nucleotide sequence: TGTGCCAGCACCCGGAACAGCGGGGGCGGGCTGTTGAATGAGCAGTTCTTC.